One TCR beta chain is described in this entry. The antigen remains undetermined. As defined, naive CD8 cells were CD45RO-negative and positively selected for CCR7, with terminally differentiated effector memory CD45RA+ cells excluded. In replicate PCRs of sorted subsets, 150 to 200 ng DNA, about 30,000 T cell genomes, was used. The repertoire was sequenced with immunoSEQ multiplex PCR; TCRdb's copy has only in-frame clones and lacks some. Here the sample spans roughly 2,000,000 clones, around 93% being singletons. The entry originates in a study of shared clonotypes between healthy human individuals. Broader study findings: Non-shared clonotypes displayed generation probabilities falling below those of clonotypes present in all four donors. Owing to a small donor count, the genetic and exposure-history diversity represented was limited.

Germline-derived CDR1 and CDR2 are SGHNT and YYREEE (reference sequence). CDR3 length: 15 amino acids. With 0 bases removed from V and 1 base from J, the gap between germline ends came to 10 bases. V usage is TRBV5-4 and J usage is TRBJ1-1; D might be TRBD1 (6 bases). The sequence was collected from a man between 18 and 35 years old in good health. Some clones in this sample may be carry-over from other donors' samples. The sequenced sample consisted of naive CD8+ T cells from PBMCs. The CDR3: CASSLGTAENTEAFF. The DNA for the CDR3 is TGTGCCAGCAGCTTGGGGACAGCAGAGAACACTGAAGCTTTCTTT. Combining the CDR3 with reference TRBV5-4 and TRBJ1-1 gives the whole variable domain ETGVTQSPTHLIKTRGQQVTLRCSSQSGHNTVSWYQQALGQGPQFIFQYYREEENGRGNFPPRFSGLQFPNYSSELNVNALELDDSALYLCASSLGTAENTEAFFGQGTRLTVV.